These 8 T cell receptor beta chains were sequenced from one sample in a study of shared clonotypes between healthy human individuals (dated by TCRdb to 2019 to 2021). Library creation used the immunoSEQ multiplex PCR assay. TCRdb took over this immuneACCESS table, retaining in-frame rearrangements with V and J assigned. Such tables are incomplete; in checked studies, under half of the missing clones stem from an unresolved V gene, and the remainder is unexplained. The sample profile shows roughly 1.4 million clones; 98% to 99% of them were found once. The ten most abundant clones make up about 0.4% of the sample. Material for sequencing was naive CD4+ T cells sorted from blood. Taken with the paper, the label for cell subset or site translates to: CD45RA+ positively selected. The receptors stem from a man between 25 and 39 years old in good health.

The chain combines TRBV5-4 with TRBJ2-7; 10 bases align to TRBD1. The CDR3 loop spans 15 amino acids. Trimming removed 4 bases from V and 3 bases from J; junction bases left unmatched: 7. From germline, CDR1 is SGHNT and CDR2 YYREEE (reference sequence). CDR3 sequence reads: CASSRSGTGDYEQYF. CDR3 coding DNA: TGTGCCAGCAGCAGATCCGGGACAGGGGACTACGAGCAGTACTTC. Using reference TRBV5-4 and TRBJ2-7 for the parts outside the CDR3, the full variable domain is ETGVTQSPTHLIKTRGQQVTLRCSSQSGHNTVSWYQQALGQGPQFIFQYYREEENGRGNFPPRFSGLQFPNYSSELNVNALELDDSALYLCASSRSGTGDYEQYFGPGTRLTVT.

The chain uses TRBV9 and TRBJ1-2; D call uncertain. V was cut by 3 bases and J by 8 bases, with 8 bases left in between. The CDR3 extends over 11 amino acids. Germline CDR1 and CDR2: SGDLS and YYNGEE. The CDR3 sequence: CASSDLLGYTF. The CDR3 DNA reads TGTGCCAGCAGCGACTTATTGGGCTACACCTTC.

The rearrangement uses TRBV19 and TRBJ2-5, with D possibly being TRBD2 (6 bases). This CDR3 is 14 amino acids long. V dropped 2 bases and J dropped 7 bases, with 14 bases sitting between them. Germline V gene sequence: CDR1 LNHDA, CDR2 SQIVND (reference sequence). The CDR3 nucleotides are TGTGCCAGTAGTATAATGGACTGGCGGGGGACCCAGTACTTC. This translates into CASSIMDWRGTQYF.

For this clone: The sample holds other DNA sequences that translate to the same CDR3. The chain employs TRBV5-4 and TRBJ1-1; D perhaps matches TRBD1 (5 bases). The germline V gene encodes CDR1 SGHNT and CDR2 YYREEE (reference sequence). V was pared by 4 bases and J by 5 bases, with 9 bases between. The CDR3 contains 12 residues. CDR3 region: CASSPGGTEAFF. The CDR3 coding sequence is TGTGCCAGCAGCCCCGGGGGGACTGAAGCTTTCTTT.

The rearrangement links TRBV5-6 to TRBJ2-7; D not certain. The V end was cut by 4 bases, the J end by 0 bases, with 8 bases between. The length of the CDR3 is 13 residues. Germline CDR1 SGHDT, CDR2 YYEEEE. CDR3 DNA sequence: TGTGCCAGCAGCGGTTCAAGCTCCTACGAGCAGTACTTC. Its protein is CASSGSSSYEQYF.

This chain connects TRBV4-1 to TRBJ2-3; tentative D call: TRBD2 (6 bases). Germline-derived CDR1 and CDR2 are MGHRA and YSYEKL. The V and J ends lost 8 bases and 0 bases respectively, with 15 bases between them. The CDR3 covers 15 residues. The CDR3 region is CASGGAGTSTDTQYF. CDR3 nucleotides: TGCGCCAGCGGCGGGGCAGGGACTAGCACAGATACGCAGTATTTT.

This chain joins TRBV6-1 and TRBJ2-1; TRBD1 matches 8 bases. The CDR3 contains 17 residues. CDR1 and CDR2 (germline): MNHNS, SASEGT. The ends lost 1 base at V and 4 bases at J; junction bases unmatched: 9. The CDR3 DNA is TGTGCCAGCAGTGAAGTCGGGACAGGTCAACTATACAATGAGCAGTTCTTC. Protein sequence: CASSEVGTGQLYNEQFF.

The V gene is TRBV27, the J gene TRBJ2-1; D perhaps matches TRBD2 (5 bases). CDR3 size: 15 residues. CDR1 MNHEY and CDR2 SMNVEV come from the germline V gene (reference sequence). Trimming pared 2 bases from V and 5 bases from J, leaving 13 bases between. This CDR3 is CASSLRPSGHNEQFF. As DNA, the CDR3 is TGTGCCAGCAGTTTACGTCCAAGCGGCCACAATGAGCAGTTCTTC.